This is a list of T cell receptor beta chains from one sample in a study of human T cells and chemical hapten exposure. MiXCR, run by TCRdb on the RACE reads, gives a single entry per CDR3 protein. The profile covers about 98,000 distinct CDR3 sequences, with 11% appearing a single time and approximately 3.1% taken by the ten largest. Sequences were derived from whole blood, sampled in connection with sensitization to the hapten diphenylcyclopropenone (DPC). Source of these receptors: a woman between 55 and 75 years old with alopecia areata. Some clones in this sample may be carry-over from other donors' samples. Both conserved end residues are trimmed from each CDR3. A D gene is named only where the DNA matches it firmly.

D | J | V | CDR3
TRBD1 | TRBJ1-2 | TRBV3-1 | ASSRNLQGSGYT
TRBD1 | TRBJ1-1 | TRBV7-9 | ASSQQGAGTEAF
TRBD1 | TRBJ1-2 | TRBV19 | ASSIGTGVYYT
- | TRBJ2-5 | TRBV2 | ASTQETQY
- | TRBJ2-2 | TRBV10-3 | AISESLDTGELF
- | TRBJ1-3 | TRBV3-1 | ASSQTVGNTIY
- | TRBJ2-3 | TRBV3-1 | ASSRTDSTDTQY
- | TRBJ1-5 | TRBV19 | ASSIRDTINQPQH
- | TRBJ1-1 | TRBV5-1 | ASSLTDSNTEAF
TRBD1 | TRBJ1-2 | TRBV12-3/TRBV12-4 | ASTSGRGRGYGYT
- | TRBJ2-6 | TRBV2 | ASSEGGAGANVLT
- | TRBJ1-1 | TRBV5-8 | ASMLSGFTEAF
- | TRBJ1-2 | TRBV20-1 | SAGAGYT
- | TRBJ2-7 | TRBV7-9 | ASSQQWAYEQY
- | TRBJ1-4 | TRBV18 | ASSPRGSYEKLF
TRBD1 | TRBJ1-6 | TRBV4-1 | ASSQYSTGVSPLH
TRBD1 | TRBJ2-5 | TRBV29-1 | SVGGTGVQETQY
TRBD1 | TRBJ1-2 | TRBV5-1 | ASSEQGEYGYT
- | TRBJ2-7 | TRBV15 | ATSRDHGGSYEQY
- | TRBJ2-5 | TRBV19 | ASSPSTSPGTQY
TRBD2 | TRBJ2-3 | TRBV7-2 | ASSFSGGEDTQY
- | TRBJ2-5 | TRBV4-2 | ASSQSARGDQETQY
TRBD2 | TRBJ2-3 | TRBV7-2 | ASSLLGSGGNTDTQY
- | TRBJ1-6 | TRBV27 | ASSLWGNNSPLH
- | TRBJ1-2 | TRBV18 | ASSPPQVGISGQSAGYT
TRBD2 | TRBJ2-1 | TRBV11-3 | ASSSQWAGGPYNEQF